The 19 T cell receptor beta chains below come from one sample, sequenced in a study of blood T cell repertoires in COVID-19. The repertoire was sequenced with immunoSEQ multiplex PCR; TCRdb's copy has only in-frame clones and lacks some. The data contain around 25,000 clones, more than 75% of them seen just once; the ten biggest clones take up around 25%. The sample taken for sequencing was peripheral blood. Every receptor here comes from a human donor with active COVID-19. The donor label of this sample is uncertain.

V and J are TRBV6-1 and TRBJ2-7; D gene uncertain. This CDR3 comprises 16 residues. Trimming pared 0 bases from V and 2 bases from J, leaving 14 bases between. Germline assignment: CDR1 MNHNS and CDR2 SASEGT. The chain's CDR3 is CASSEAPRGTTYEQYF. The CDR3 DNA reads TGTGCCAGCAGTGAAGCGCCACGAGGAACCACCTACGAGCAGTACTTC.

This chain connects TRBV5-1 to TRBJ2-2; a possible D gene is TRBD2 (6 bases). Trimming cost V 0 bases and J 6 bases, with 12 bases left between them. Germline lookup yields CDR1 SGHRS and CDR2 YFSETQ. CDR3 length equals 15 residues. This chain's CDR3 is CASSLDVTSSGELFF. Here the CDR3 DNA reads TGCGCCAGCAGCTTGGACGTTACTAGCTCCGGGGAGCTGTTTTTT.

This chain links TRBV23-1 with TRBJ2-2; perhaps TRBD1 as D (6 bases). TRBV23-1 is annotated as an ORF whose role is uncertain. V was pared by 5 bases and J by 0 bases, with 10 bases between. CDR3 length equals 15 residues. Here the CDR3 reads CASSVRGTNTGELFF. The CDR3 DNA sequence: TGCGCCAGCAGTGTTAGGGGGACGAACACCGGGGAGCTGTTTTTT.

This sequence joins TRBV18 and TRBJ2-5; 8 positions match TRBD2. J was trimmed by 2 bases and V by 4 bases; bases with no gene match: 9. Germline values: CDR1 KGHSH, CDR2 LQKENI. The CDR3 has 16 residues. The CDR3 nucleotides read TGTGCCAGCTCACGACAAGCGGGGGCCATTCAAGAGACCCAGTACTTC. It encodes CASSRQAGAIQETQYF.

The chain links TRBV5-1 to TRBJ2-7; tentative D call: TRBD1 (6 bases). Per the germline V gene, CDR1 is SGHRS and CDR2 is YFSETQ. This CDR3 has 14 residues. Trimming removed 3 bases at V and 2 bases at J, with 12 bases between. The CDR3 DNA is TGCGCCAGCAGCTCGGGACACTTACCCTACGAGCAGTACTTC. Translation: CASSSGHLPYEQYF.

The genes are TRBV13 and TRBJ2-3; perhaps TRBD2 as D (6 bases). Between the trimmed V and J ends, which lost 8 bases and 2 bases, there was a span of 11 bases. The CDR3 has 13 amino acids. Germline-derived CDR1 and CDR2 are PRHDT and FYEKMQ (reference sequence). CDR3 DNA sequence: TGTGCCAGCTCTCGCGGGGTCACAGATACGCAGTATTTT. The encoded protein is CASSRGVTDTQYF.

The J gene is TRBJ2-7, the V gene TRBV25-1; tentative D call: TRBD2 (6 bases). CDR1 and CDR2 from the germline V gene are MGHDK and SYGVNS. The V gene lost 6 bases and the J gene lost 4 bases, with 16 bases spanning the gap. The CDR3 spans 14 residues. The CDR3 DNA sequence: TGTGCCAGCAGCGCCCTCGGGGGTTTATACGAGCAGTACTTC. Translation gives CASSALGGLYEQYF.

The genes are TRBV14 and TRBJ1-4, with TRBD1 identical over 8 bases. CDR3 length equals 16 residues. J gave up 7 bases and V 5 bases, and 12 bases lay outside the gene matches. The germline gives CDR1 SGHDN, CDR2 FVKESK. The CDR3 DNA reads TGTGCCAGCAGCTCCTACAGGGGAGGGACAGGTGAAAAACTGTTTTTT. This sequence encodes CASSSYRGGTGEKLFF.

The chain is built from TRBV5-6 and TRBJ2-5; maybe TRBD2 (6 bases). The CDR3 extends over 18 amino acids. The V gene's germline CDR1 is SGHDT and CDR2 YYEEEE. Trimming shortened V by 1 base and J by 4 bases, and 23 bases separated the two germline ends. The CDR3 loop is CASSLWGTGRQSGETQYF. The CDR3 DNA is TGTGCCAGCAGCTTGTGGGGGACTGGAAGGCAATCAGGAGAGACCCAGTACTTC.

This sequence joins TRBV19 and TRBJ2-2; D remains ambiguous. V was cut by 3 bases and J by 4 bases, with 12 bases left in between. Germline CDR1 and CDR2: LNHDA and SQIVND (reference sequence). The CDR3 is 15 amino acids. The DNA for the CDR3 is TGTGCCAGTAGTATCCCCTGGCTGTCCACCGGGGAGCTGTTTTTT. The encoded protein is CASSIPWLSTGELFF.

The chain joins TRBV11-3 to TRBJ1-1, with TRBD1 matching over 8 bases. CDR1 and CDR2 (germline): SGHNT, YENEEA. The CDR3 runs 14 residues. V was pared by 5 bases and J by 4 bases, with 6 bases of the junction left unmatched. This chain's CDR3 is CASSHGQGSTEAFF. The CDR3 nucleotides are TGTGCCAGCAGCCACGGACAGGGTTCCACTGAAGCTTTCTTT.

The chain recombines TRBV6-5 with TRBJ2-3, with D unresolved. Germline CDR1 MNHEY, CDR2 SVGAGI. V was clipped by 0 bases and J by 6 bases, with 13 bases between them. The CDR3 covers 15 residues. CDR3 region: CASSYSKENRDTQYF. CDR3 DNA: TGTGCCAGCAGTTACTCGAAGGAGAATAGGGATACGCAGTATTTT.

The chain combines TRBV5-1 with TRBJ1-6; weak D call: TRBD1 (5 bases). The V gene lost 4 bases and the J gene lost 9 bases, with 17 bases spanning the gap. The CDR3 is 15 amino acids. CDR1 SGHRS and CDR2 YFSETQ come from the germline V gene. CDR3 region: CASSGEQGRASPLHF. The DNA for the CDR3 is TGCGCCAGCAGCGGAGAGCAGGGTCGTGCTTCACCCCTCCACTTT.

The CDR3 here is CASSFAGKGYEQYF. In DNA, the CDR3 is TGTGCCAGCAGCTTTGCGGGTAAAGGGTACGAGCAGTACTTC. V usage is TRBV7-6 and J usage is TRBJ2-7; D possibly corresponds to TRBD2 (5 bases). The CDR3 contains 14 residues. Germline CDR1 reads SGHVS; CDR2 reads FNYEAQ. V was clipped by 3 bases and J by 4 bases, with 13 bases between them.

The V gene is TRBV6-2 or TRBV6-3, the J gene TRBJ1-1; D may be TRBD1 (5 bases). The germline V and J ends were trimmed by 6 bases and 0 bases, with 35 bases remaining between them. The CDR3 is 22 residues long. CDR1 is MNHEY, CDR2 SVGEGT, per germline. The chain's CDR3 is CASSHLIVGHPGPSMMNTEAFF. CDR3 in DNA: TGTGCCAGCAGCCACCTAATTGTGGGGCATCCCGGACCCAGCATGATGAACACTGAAGCTTTCTTT.

The chain is built from TRBV11-2 and TRBJ2-3, with 8 nucleotides matching TRBD2. CDR3 size: 16 residues. Trimming took 1 base from V and 5 from J; bases not matched to a gene: 8. The germline CDR1 and CDR2 sequences are SGHAT and FQNNGV. CDR3 region: CASSLGRGAFLDTQYF. The CDR3 DNA reads as TGTGCCAGCAGCTTAGGGCGGGGGGCGTTCCTAGATACGCAGTATTTT.

The chain is built from TRBV2 and TRBJ2-3; 12 bases are shared with TRBD2. After removal of 8 bases from V and 4 bases from J, the junction contained 4 bases not matched to a gene. Germline assignment: CDR1 SNHLY and CDR2 FYNNEI. The length of the CDR3 is 14 residues. The DNA for the CDR3 is TGTGCCAGCGGACTAGCGGGATGGGCAGATACGCAGTATTTT. Protein sequence: CASGLAGWADTQYF. Using reference TRBV2 and TRBJ2-3 for the parts outside the CDR3, the full variable domain is EPEVTQTPSHQVTQMGQEVILRCVPISNHLYFYWYRQILGQKVEFLVSFYNNEISEKSEIFDDQFSVERPDGSNFTLKIRSTKLEDSAMYFCASGLAGWADTQYFGPGTRLTVL.

The chain uses TRBV18 and TRBJ2-1; 10 bases line up with TRBD2. J lost 5 bases, V lost 6 bases, and 7 bases had no gene match. The CDR3 has 15 amino acids. Germline CDR1 and CDR2: KGHSH and LQKENI. In nucleotides, the CDR3 is TGTGCCAGCTCTGCTAGCGGGGGTGGTGACAATGAGCAGTTCTTC. Protein: CASSASGGGDNEQFF.

The chain has TRBV29-1 and TRBJ2-2; TRBD1 matches 8 bases. Trimming took 6 bases from V and 8 from J; bases not matched to a gene: 8. This CDR3 spans 13 amino acids. CDR1 and CDR2 (germline): SQVTM, ANQGSEA. The CDR3 sequence is CSVRGQAAGELFF. As DNA, the CDR3 is TGCAGCGTGAGGGGACAGGCAGCAGGGGAGCTGTTTTTT.